Following are 6 T cell receptor beta chains from one sample sequenced in a study of CD8 T cell repertoires and HIV-1 epitope variants. The repertoire was sequenced with immunoSEQ multiplex PCR; TCRdb's copy has only in-frame clones and lacks some. The sample lists more than 85,000 clones; roughly 77% were seen once. Sequenced: uncultured baseline CD8+ T cells from peripheral blood mononuclear cells (PBMCs). The receptors stem from a male donor with HIV.

The chain joins TRBV28 to TRBJ2-7; TRBD2 aligns across 9 bases. Unmatched junction bases numbered 18, after V lost 7 bases and J lost 5 bases. Germline CDR1 reads MDHEN; CDR2 reads SYDVKM. The length of the CDR3 is 17 residues. The CDR3 loop is CASTALWGSGRKDEQYF. The CDR3 DNA reads as TGTGCCAGCACCGCTTTGTGGGGTAGCGGGAGAAAGGACGAGCAGTACTTC.

The chain joins TRBV6-4 to TRBJ2-1; D is undetermined. This CDR3 spans 13 amino acids. Per germline, CDR1 MRHNA and CDR2 SNTAGT. Deletions cut 0 bases from V and 10 bases from J, with 10 bases between. This CDR3 is CASSDSGLREQFF. CDR3 coding DNA: TGTGCCAGCAGTGACTCGGGGTTGAGGGAGCAGTTCTTC.

The chain carries TRBV5-1 and TRBJ2-3; the D is unclear. Germline CDR1 and CDR2: SGHRS and YFSETQ. V gave up 1 base and J gave up 6 bases, with 12 bases separating them. CDR3 size: 14 residues. The CDR3: CASSLSGTADTQYF. The CDR3 nucleotides are TGCGCCAGCAGCTTGTCCGGAACGGCGGATACGCAGTATTTT.

The V and J genes are TRBV18 and TRBJ1-1, with TRBD1 matching over 9 bases. J gave up 3 bases and V 2 bases, and 7 bases lay outside the gene matches. The CDR3 loop spans 16 amino acids. CDR1 is KGHSH and CDR2 is LQKENI in the germline V gene. The CDR3 loop is CASSPGQGNADTEAFF. The CDR3 DNA follows: TGTGCCAGCTCACCAGGACAGGGGAATGCTGACACTGAAGCTTTCTTT.

This clone came up once. The chain is built from TRBV14 and TRBJ2-1, with D unresolved. CDR1 and CDR2 from the germline V gene are SGHDN and FVKESK. Trimming pared 1 base from V and 9 bases from J, leaving 7 bases between. The length of the CDR3 is 12 residues. The CDR3 is CASSQGGTEQFF. The CDR3 nucleotides read TGTGCCAGCAGCCAAGGGGGTACTGAGCAGTTCTTC.

The gene calls are TRBV5-4 and TRBJ2-1; 8 bases map to TRBD1. CDR1 and CDR2 from the germline V gene are SGHNT and YYREEE (reference sequence). There are 17 residues in the CDR3. V was clipped by 4 bases and J by 5 bases; unmatched bases: 14. The CDR3 DNA sequence: TGTGCCAGCAGCGTAGACAGGGGCCTTAACCTAAACAATGAGCAGTTCTTC. Protein: CASSVDRGLNLNNEQFF.